This T cell receptor beta chain derives from a study of cytomegalovirus exposure and HLA in healthy donors. Concerning this clone: Its antigen is not identified.

Study-level findings and limits: In an earlier analysis, productive rearrangement rates for most beta V segments clustered near 87% or 30%. In a later analysis, TCR association rates varied by HLA locus: DRB1 most, HLA-C fewest. The study flagged about 150 TCR beta chains as cytomegalovirus-associated. Excluded: some indistinguishable V segments such as TRBV6-2 and TRBV6-3.

The CDR3 consists of 19 residues. Germline trimming cut 3 bases from V and 4 bases from J; bases unmatched to any gene: 21. Germline CDR1 and CDR2: SGHDT and YYEEEE. With 60 Vbeta and 13 Jbeta primers, the PCR was carried out. TCRdb's table, derived via immunoSEQ multiplex PCR, lists solely in-frame clones and lacks some. This repertoire shows fewer than 200,000 clones, 79% found once; its top ten account for approximately 0.69%. This chain links TRBV5-6 with TRBJ1-2; 7 bases map to TRBD1. The TCR comes from a woman between 40 and 55 years old in good health and CMV-seronegative. The sequencing input was PBMCs. CDR3 loop: CASSSDPRPTGFVGYGYTF. The CDR3 bases are TGTGCCAGCAGCTCCGATCCCCGCCCGACAGGGTTTGTAGGCTATGGCTACACCTTC. Drawing the rest from reference TRBV5-6 and TRBJ1-2, the complete variable domain is DAGVTQSPTHLIKTRGQQVTLRCSPKSGHDTVSWYQQALGQGPQFIFQYYEEEERQRGNFPDRFSGHQFPNYSSELNVNALLLGDSALYLCASSSDPRPTGFVGYGYTFGSGTRLTVV.